Each of the 32 T cell receptor beta chains below was sequenced from the same sample in a study of T cells expressing NK-cell markers. TCRdb derives one entry per CDR3 protein from the 5' RACE reads, leaving out DNA. The repertoire table contains tens of thousands of distinct CDR3 sequences. Sample: blood T cells: a sorted CD56 or NKG2C T cell subset, CD4+ or CD8+ T cells, or bulk PBMC T cells (not recorded which). These receptors all come from a woman between 18 and 69 years old in good health.

This clonotype is classed as large (0.1 to 1%) by frequency. The J gene is TRBJ2-2, the V gene TRBV5-5. This CDR3 region has 14 residues. The germline V gene encodes CDR1 SGHKS and CDR2 YYEKEE (reference sequence). The CDR3 is CASSLGENTGELFF.

This chain joins TRBV25-1 and TRBJ2-5; TCRdb's D call, TRBD1, is unchecked because there is no DNA. Germline assignment: CDR1 MGHDK and CDR2 SYGVNS. This CDR3 is built from 15 residues. The CDR3 reads CASSDVGGGKRPEYF.

The chain combines TRBV5-1 with TRBJ2-3; the D call from TCRdb, TRBD1, cannot be confirmed without DNA. Germline loops: CDR1 SGHRS, CDR2 YFSETQ. The CDR3 is made up of 14 amino acids. CDR3 sequence reads: CASRSGQGFDTQYF.

This chain uses TRBV28 with TRBJ2-3; TCRdb's assignment of TRBD1 cannot be checked, as there is no DNA. Germline loops: CDR1 MDHEN, CDR2 SYDVKM. The CDR3 loop spans 18 amino acids. The CDR3 region is CASRPTSDWMGGTDTQYF. Drawing the rest from reference TRBV28 and TRBJ2-3, the complete variable domain is DVKVTQSSRYLVKRTGEKVFLECVQDMDHENMFWYRQDPGLGLRLIYFSYDVKMKEKGDIPEGYSVSREKKERFSLILESASTNQTSMYLCASRPTSDWMGGTDTQYFGPGTRLTVL.

This sequence joins TRBV7-9 and TRBJ2-7; the TCRdb call, TRBD1, lacks DNA for checking. Germline V gene sequence: CDR1 SEHNR, CDR2 FQNEAQ (reference sequence). This CDR3 comprises 17 residues. CDR3 region: CASSCPRDRGEPYEQYF.

The chain links TRBV6-1 to TRBJ2-7; the TCRdb call, TRBD2, lacks DNA for checking. Germline lookup yields CDR1 MNHNS and CDR2 SASEGT. CDR3 length: 16 amino acids. CDR3 protein: CASSTVRGTLSYEQYF.

The rearrangement joins TRBV5-1 to TRBJ2-3; TCRdb picks TRBD1, but there is no DNA to check that call. The germline V gene has CDR1 SGHRS and CDR2 YFSETQ. This CDR3 spans 19 amino acids. CDR3 sequence: CASSLMGYQRDTYTDTQYF.

The J gene is TRBJ2-7, the V gene TRBV6-1; the D call from TCRdb, TRBD2, cannot be confirmed without DNA. CDR1 and CDR2 (germline): MNHNS, SASEGT. CDR3 length: 16 residues. The CDR3 is CASSDSLAERTYEQYF.

This sequence joins TRBV6-6 and TRBJ1-1; TCRdb lists TRBD1, though no DNA is available to test this call. Germline V gene sequence: CDR1 MNHNY, CDR2 SVGAGI (reference sequence). This CDR3 has 12 residues. CDR3 region: CASSYGTSEAFF.

V usage is TRBV7-9 and J usage is TRBJ1-1; TCRdb outputs TRBD1, but without DNA this stays unchecked. The CDR3 is 14 amino acids. The V gene's germline CDR1 is SEHNR and CDR2 FQNEAQ (reference sequence). The CDR3 loop is CASRSDRGLGEAFF.

The V call is TRBV6-5, the J call TRBJ1-2. This CDR3 spans 14 amino acids. Germline values: CDR1 MNHEY, CDR2 SVGAGI. The CDR3: CASSYSEGGYGYTF.

The chain employs TRBV12-3 or TRBV12-4 and TRBJ1-6. The CDR3 spans 12 residues. CDR3 sequence reads: CASSFNENSLHF.

The gene calls are TRBV29-1 and TRBJ2-3; the D call from TCRdb, TRBD2, cannot be confirmed without DNA. Germline CDR1 SQVTM, CDR2 ANQGSEA. The CDR3 sequence is 14 residues long. This chain's CDR3 is CSATGSSPTDTQYF.

The chain has TRBV7-9 and TRBJ1-1; TCRdb designates TRBD1, a call that cannot be tested without DNA. CDR1 is SEHNR and CDR2 is FQNEAQ in the germline V gene (reference sequence). The CDR3 has 15 residues. CDR3 amino acids: CASRPSREVNTEAFF.

The chain employs TRBV28 and TRBJ2-7; the TCRdb D gene call, TRBD2, has no DNA to confirm it. Germline V lookup: CDR1 MDHEN, CDR2 SYDVKM. This CDR3 region has 20 residues. The chain's CDR3 is CASRILLAGGPFGASYEQYF.

By frequency, this clonotype is medium-sized. The chain combines TRBV3-1 with TRBJ2-1; lacking DNA, the TRBD2 call made by TCRdb goes unchecked. The germline V gene encodes CDR1 LGHDT and CDR2 YNNKEL (reference sequence). The CDR3 is made up of 17 amino acids. The CDR3 sequence is CASSQDLTGTRSNEQFF.

This sequence joins TRBV5-1 and TRBJ2-1; checking the TCRdb D call of TRBD2 is not possible without DNA. Per the germline V gene, CDR1 is SGHRS and CDR2 is YFSETQ. The CDR3 totals 19 residues. This chain's CDR3 is CASSFDLLRSGRKNNEQFF.

CDR3 sequence: CASRPGFGNTEAFF. This sequence joins TRBV5-6 and TRBJ1-1; as DNA is missing, the TRBD1 call by TCRdb cannot be tested. CDR3 size: 14 residues. From germline, CDR1 is SGHDT and CDR2 YYEEEE.

This chain links TRBV9 with TRBJ1-1; the TRBD1 assignment by TCRdb is unverifiable without DNA. Germline V CDR1 and CDR2: SGDLS, YYNGEE. The CDR3 has 16 residues. The CDR3 protein is CASSAGTAGMNTEAFF.

The chain links TRBV6-1 to TRBJ1-5; TCRdb reports TRBD1, a call that lacks DNA to check it against. This CDR3 has 14 amino acids. Germline V gene sequence: CDR1 MNHNS, CDR2 SASEGT. Here the CDR3 reads CASSPGQGSQPQHF.

The chain recombines TRBV2 with TRBJ1-5; TCRdb's D gene call, TRBD1, goes unchecked for lack of DNA. CDR3 length: 14 residues. Germline CDR1 reads SNHLY; CDR2 reads FYNNEI. The CDR3 here is CASSLAPAGQPQHF.

The chain combines TRBV4-1 with TRBJ1-5. CDR1 and CDR2 (germline): MGHRA, YSYEKL. This CDR3 comprises 13 residues. CDR3 protein: CASSQVADQPQHF.

The chain uses TRBV9 and TRBJ2-4; no DNA is available, so the TRBD2 call from TCRdb remains unchecked. This CDR3 region has 16 residues. CDR1 SGDLS and CDR2 YYNGEE come from the germline V gene. The CDR3: CASSVGLAGAKNIQYF. Supplemented by reference TRBV9 and TRBJ2-4, the full variable domain reads DSGVTQTPKHLITATGQRVTLRCSPRSGDLSVYWYQQSLDQGLQFLIQYYNGEERAKGNILERFSAQQFPDLHSELNLSSLELGDSALYFCASSVGLAGAKNIQYFGAGTRLSVL.

This chain links TRBV2 with TRBJ2-1. This CDR3 is 14 amino acids long. The germline V gene encodes CDR1 SNHLY and CDR2 FYNNEI. CDR3: CASSEAGPYNEQFF.

V is TRBV4-1 and J is TRBJ2-7. This CDR3 contains 16 residues. Germline CDR1 reads MGHRA; CDR2 reads YSYEKL. The CDR3 region is CASSHGSGQDLYEQYF.

This chain joins TRBV10-2 and TRBJ2-7; TCRdb gives TRBD1 as the D gene, but with no DNA this cannot be confirmed. Germline loops: CDR1 WSHSY, CDR2 SAAADI. This CDR3 is built from 15 residues. The CDR3 sequence: CASSESFQGTYEQYF.

This chain's CDR3 is CASTRRASSSVDTQYF. The chain has TRBV2 and TRBJ2-3; without DNA, the TCRdb call of TRBD2 cannot be checked. Germline loops: CDR1 SNHLY, CDR2 FYNNEI. The CDR3 covers 16 residues. Combining the CDR3 with reference TRBV2 and TRBJ2-3 gives the whole variable domain EPEVTQTPSHQVTQMGQEVILRCVPISNHLYFYWYRQILGQKVEFLVSFYNNEISEKSEIFDDQFSVERPDGSNFTLKIRSTKLEDSAMYFCASTRRASSSVDTQYFGPGTRLTVL.

The V and J genes are TRBV5-1 and TRBJ1-6. The V gene's germline CDR1 is SGHRS and CDR2 YFSETQ. The CDR3 covers 12 residues. The chain's CDR3 is CASSFASSPLHF.

V and J are TRBV28 and TRBJ2-1; TCRdb picks TRBD2, but there is no DNA to check that call. The CDR3 consists of 16 residues. CDR1 is MDHEN, CDR2 SYDVKM, per germline. The CDR3 sequence: CASSLSRLAGKGKQFF.

This sequence joins TRBV13 and TRBJ2-4; TCRdb calls TRBD1, which cannot be checked without DNA. CDR1 is PRHDT and CDR2 is FYEKMQ in the germline V gene (reference sequence). This CDR3 is 15 amino acids long. CDR3 region: CASSLTGDIKNIQYF.

This chain connects TRBV6-4 to TRBJ2-1; TCRdb picks TRBD2, but there is no DNA to check that call. This CDR3 comprises 16 residues. Germline V CDR1 and CDR2: MRHNA, SNTAGT. CDR3 in amino acids: CASSPSSQSSYNEQFF.

The chain carries TRBV20-1 and TRBJ1-6; the D call of TRBD1 rests on TCRdb alone, since no DNA is present to check it. Germline-derived CDR1 and CDR2 are DFQATT and SNEGSKA (reference sequence). The CDR3 extends over 18 amino acids. CDR3 region: CSARGTGDLSGYNSPLHF.